The next 26 T cell receptor beta chains were all read from a single sample in a study of T cell responses to AZD1222 COVID-19 vaccine. Sequenced by immunoSEQ multiplex PCR; TCRdb stores in-frame clones only, minus some. The data show about 110,000 clones, 90% seen once. This material consisted of peripheral blood, taken 28 days after the second AZD1222 dose. Receptor source: an adult who received the AZD1222 COVID-19 vaccine.

The V and J genes are TRBV18 and TRBJ2-3, with D possibly TRBD1 on 6 matching bases. This CDR3 is built from 15 residues. Germline loops: CDR1 KGHSH, CDR2 LQKENI. Trimming removed 2 bases at V and 4 bases at J, with 13 bases between. The CDR3 sequence is CASSPSRGRADTQYF. In DNA form, the CDR3 reads TGTGCCAGCTCACCATCCAGGGGTCGAGCAGATACGCAGTATTTT.

The V call is TRBV2, the J call TRBJ1-2; TRBD1 matches at 8 bases. The ends lost 7 bases at V and 0 bases at J; junction bases unmatched: 4. The germline CDR1 and CDR2 sequences are SNHLY and FYNNEI. The CDR3 extends over 14 amino acids. The CDR3 DNA reads as TGTGCCAGCAACACAGGGGGAACTAACTATGGCTACACCTTC. This encodes CASNTGGTNYGYTF.

This clone showed up just once. The rearrangement joins TRBV29-1 to TRBJ1-5; D is unclear. Looked up from germline, CDR1 is SQVTM and CDR2 is ANQGSEA. This CDR3 has 12 residues. V lost 4 bases to trimming and J lost 3 bases, with 7 bases between them. This CDR3 is CSVGELNQPQHF. DNA of the CDR3: TGCAGCGTTGGAGAGCTCAATCAGCCCCAGCATTTT. Together with reference TRBV29-1 and TRBJ1-5, the CDR3 gives the full variable domain: SAVISQKPSRDICQRGTSLTIQCQVDSQVTMMFWYRQQPGQSLTLIATANQGSEATYESGFVIDKFPISRPNLTFSTLTVSNMSPEDSSIYLCSVGELNQPQHFGDGTRLSIL.

The chain employs TRBV7-9 and TRBJ2-3, with TRBD1 matching 7 bases. The V gene's germline CDR1 is SEHNR and CDR2 FQNEAQ (reference sequence). The CDR3 is made up of 14 amino acids. V dropped 3 bases and J dropped 5; count of bases not matched to a gene: 5. CDR3 bases: TGTGCCAGCAGCTTCGAGGGGGCGGAAGATACGCAGTATTTT. This gives the protein CASSFEGAEDTQYF. The full variable domain, its missing parts supplied by reference TRBV7-9 and TRBJ2-3, is DTGVSQNPRHKITKRGQNVTFRCDPISEHNRLYWYRQTLGQGPEFLTYFQNEAQLEKSRLLSDRFSAERPKGSFSTLEIQRTEQGDSAMYLCASSFEGAEDTQYFGPGTRLTVL.

The DNA for the CDR3 is TGTGCCAGCAGCTTGGCCGTAAACAGCGATAGCAATCAGCCCCAGCATTTT. Its translation is CASSLAVNSDSNQPQHF. The chain couples TRBV5-8 to TRBJ1-5, with unresolved D. Looked up from germline, CDR1 is SGHTS and CDR2 is YDEGEE. The V end lost 0 bases, the J end lost 0 bases, and 13 bases lay between the germline ends. The CDR3 is made up of 17 amino acids.

The chain links TRBV5-1 to TRBJ1-4; D remains unclear. There are 14 residues in the CDR3. Per the germline V gene, CDR1 is SGHRS and CDR2 is YFSETQ. Trimming shortened V by 4 bases and J by 5 bases, and 12 bases separated the two germline ends. The CDR3 DNA reads as TGCGCCAGCAGCCCGGTTGTAGGAAATGAAAAACTGTTTTTT. This codes for CASSPVVGNEKLFF.

This clone was seen only a few times. This rearrangement joins TRBV7-8 to TRBJ1-6; a weak D match, TRBD1 (6 bases). Per the germline V gene, CDR1 is SGHVS and CDR2 is FQNEAQ. The CDR3 totals 15 residues. The germline V and J ends were trimmed by 5 bases and 9 bases, with 17 bases remaining between them. The CDR3 nucleotides read TGTGCCAGCAGCCCTCGTAGGGGGGAGGGTTCACCCCTCCACTTT. Its protein product is CASSPRRGEGSPLHF.

The rearrangement joins TRBV5-6 to TRBJ1-5, with 7 bases fitting TRBD1. CDR1 and CDR2 from the germline V gene are SGHDT and YYEEEE. The CDR3 is 16 residues long. V lost 5 bases, J lost 4 bases, and 12 bases stayed unmatched. This chain's CDR3 is CASRLWKGAGNQPQHF. CDR3 DNA: TGTGCCAGCAGGTTGTGGAAGGGGGCGGGTAATCAGCCCCAGCATTTT.

The chain has TRBV7-6 and TRBJ2-6; TRBD1 agrees at 7 bases. V was clipped by 5 bases and J by 3 bases; unmatched bases: 7. Germline V gives CDR1 SGHVS, CDR2 FNYEAQ. This CDR3 has 16 amino acids. CDR3 amino acids: CASSPSTGLGANVLTF. The DNA of the CDR3 is TGTGCCAGCAGCCCATCGACAGGGCTTGGGGCCAACGTCCTGACTTTC.

The genes are TRBV5-8 and TRBJ2-3, with D uncertain. This CDR3 region has 12 residues. CDR1 and CDR2 from the germline V gene are SGHTS and YDEGEE. With 4 bases removed from V and 4 bases from J, the gap between germline ends came to 7 bases. The CDR3 reads CASSPRADTQYF. The CDR3 DNA follows: TGTGCCAGCAGCCCCCGGGCAGATACGCAGTATTTT.

V is TRBV9 and J is TRBJ1-4, with 7 positions matching TRBD1. The CDR3 spans 14 residues. CDR1 SGDLS and CDR2 YYNGEE come from the germline V gene. The V and J ends lost 4 bases and 6 bases, in that order; junction bases with no gene match: 6. In DNA form, the CDR3 reads TGTGCCAGCAGCTCAGCAGGGGGTGATGAAAAACTGTTTTTT. This encodes CASSSAGGDEKLFF.

The chain uses TRBV20-1 and TRBJ1-1, with D unclear. The CDR3 spans 11 residues. Germline CDR1 reads DFQATT; CDR2 reads SNEGSKA (reference sequence). The V end lost 3 bases, the J end lost 6 bases, and 8 bases lay between the germline ends. CDR3 region: CSARGLAEAFF. CDR3 DNA sequence: TGCAGTGCTAGGGGATTGGCTGAAGCTTTCTTT.

The rearrangement joins TRBV18 to TRBJ1-6; the D is unclear. Trimming shortened V by 4 bases and J by 9 bases, and 4 bases separated the two germline ends. This CDR3 region has 11 residues. Germline V gene lookup returns CDR1 KGHSH and CDR2 LQKENI. CDR3 coding DNA: TGTGCCAGCTCACTAGGTTCACCCCTCCACTTT. Protein product: CASSLGSPLHF. Using reference TRBV18 and TRBJ1-6 for the parts outside the CDR3, the full variable domain is NAGVMQNPRHLVRRRGQEARLRCSPMKGHSHVYWYRQLPEEGLKFMVYLQKENIIDESGMPKERFSAEFPKEGPSILRIQQVVRGDSAAYFCASSLGSPLHFGNGTRLTVT.

CDR3 in amino acids: CASRLGQLTSWQYF. The DNA of the CDR3 is TGTGCCAGCAGGTTGGGACAGCTTACGAGTTGGCAGTACTTC. This rearrangement joins TRBV6-5 to TRBJ2-7; 7 bases line up with TRBD1. The germline CDR1 and CDR2 sequences are MNHEY and SVGAGI. V lost 6 bases to trimming and J lost 9 bases; unmatched junction nucleotides: 14. The CDR3 has 14 amino acids.

The V gene is TRBV19, the J gene TRBJ2-7; TRBD1 aligns across 8 bases. V was pared by 3 bases and J by 2 bases, with 6 bases of the junction left unmatched. Germline lookup yields CDR1 LNHDA and CDR2 SQIVND (reference sequence). CDR3 length: 15 residues. The CDR3 here is CASSILGQEPYEQYF. The CDR3 DNA reads as TGTGCCAGTAGTATTTTGGGACAGGAGCCCTACGAGCAGTACTTC.

The rearrangement joins TRBV7-8 to TRBJ2-5; D gene uncertain. The germline gives CDR1 SGHVS, CDR2 FQNEAQ. Trimming shortened V by 2 bases and J by 5 bases, and 12 bases separated the two germline ends. This CDR3 is built from 14 residues. Here the CDR3 reads CASSLNAQAETQYF. The CDR3 DNA reads as TGTGCCAGCAGCTTAAACGCTCAAGCGGAGACCCAGTACTTC. Full variable domain (missing parts from reference TRBV7-8 and TRBJ2-5): GAGVSQSPRYKVAKRGQDVALRCDPISGHVSLFWYQQALGQGPEFLTYFQNEAQLDKSGLPSDRFFAERPEGSVSTLKIQRTQQEDSAVYLCASSLNAQAETQYFGPGTRLLVL.

Only one count was recorded for this clone. V is TRBV27 and J is TRBJ1-1; TRBD1 is a possible D gene (5 bases). The CDR3 sequence is 14 residues long. The V end lost 2 bases, the J end lost 2 bases, and 9 bases lay between the germline ends. Germline CDR1 is MNHEY and CDR2 is SMNVEV (reference sequence). The chain's CDR3 is CASSLLTANTEAFF. In DNA form, the CDR3 reads TGTGCCAGCAGTTTACTGACAGCTAACACTGAAGCTTTCTTT.

The chain uses TRBV6-5 and TRBJ2-3, with no clear D. Germline lookup yields CDR1 MNHEY and CDR2 SVGAGI. Trimming cost V 7 bases and J 0 bases, with 5 bases left between them. The CDR3 has 12 amino acids. CDR3 DNA sequence: TGTGCCAGCAAAGGGAGCACAGATACGCAGTATTTT. It translates to CASKGSTDTQYF.

V is TRBV5-1 and J is TRBJ1-3; 9 nucleotides agree with TRBD1. The CDR3 extends over 16 amino acids. Germline V CDR1 and CDR2: SGHRS, YFSETQ. The trim removed 1 base at V and 0 bases at J, leaving 2 bases unmatched. The chain's CDR3 is CASSLPTGGSGNTIYF. The CDR3 bases are TGCGCCAGCAGCTTGCCGACAGGGGGCTCTGGAAACACCATATATTTT.

The J gene is TRBJ2-7, the V gene TRBV27, with 8 bases matching TRBD1. The CDR3 sequence is 12 residues long. The germline gives CDR1 MNHEY, CDR2 SMNVEV (reference sequence). This chain's CDR3 is CAAGQGIYEQYF. The CDR3 region has the DNA TGTGCGGCCGGACAGGGAATCTACGAGCAGTACTTC.

V is TRBV4-3 and J is TRBJ2-2; D remains ambiguous. The CDR3 contains 16 residues. V was cut by 0 bases and J by 4 bases, with 12 bases left in between. In germline, CDR1 is LGHNA, CDR2 YSLEER. CDR3 coding DNA: TGCGCCAGCAGCCAAGACTACAGTGAGACCACCGGGGAGCTGTTTTTT. This translates into CASSQDYSETTGELFF.

The chain has TRBV15 and TRBJ1-2; D unclear. CDR3 length: 15 residues. Germline CDR1 reads LNHNV; CDR2 reads YYDKDF (reference sequence). Trimming took off 0 bases at V and 6 bases at J, with 14 bases between the two ends. The CDR3 DNA sequence: TGTGCCACCAGCAGAGATGTCCAGGCAGGTGATGGCTACACCTTC. Translation: CATSRDVQAGDGYTF.

The chain uses TRBV12-3 or TRBV12-4 and TRBJ2-7; possibly TRBD1 or TRBD2 for D (5 bases each). V was pared by 0 bases and J by 4 bases, with 7 bases between. This CDR3 region has 13 residues. The CDR3 nucleotides are TGTGCCAGCAGTTTAGCTTGGGGGTACGAGCAGTACTTC. This codes for CASSLAWGYEQYF.

V usage is TRBV20-1 and J usage is TRBJ2-1; D remains ambiguous. With 6 bases removed from V and 3 bases from J, the gap between germline ends came to 6 bases. The CDR3 is made up of 11 amino acids. Germline CDR1 and CDR2: DFQATT and SNEGSKA (reference sequence). As DNA, the CDR3 is TGCAGTGCCTTCCGCTACAATGAGCAGTTCTTC. Amino acids: CSAFRYNEQFF.

The J gene is TRBJ2-7, the V gene TRBV3-1 (or the pseudogene TRBV3-2), with TRBD1 identical over 7 bases. In germline, CDR1 is LGHDT, CDR2 YNNKEL (reference sequence). The CDR3 loop spans 15 amino acids. V lost 3 bases to trimming and J lost 7 bases; unmatched junction nucleotides: 12. CDR3 sequence (DNA): TGTGCCAGCAGCCACCCGGGGCAGGGGGACGAAGAGCAGTACTTC. This codes for CASSHPGQGDEEQYF.

The rearrangement joins TRBV7-3 to TRBJ2-2, with 8 nucleotides matching TRBD2. The CDR3 extends over 13 amino acids. With V trimmed by 5 bases and J by 13 bases, 9 bases remained unmatched. CDR1 and CDR2 (germline): SGHTA, FQGTGA. The CDR3 sequence is CASSPPGGEGLFF. The CDR3 nucleotides are TGTGCCAGCAGCCCCCCGGGGGGGGAAGGGCTGTTTTTT.